This T cell receptor (beta chain) derives from a study of cytomegalovirus exposure and HLA in healthy donors. Study background: Sequencing of about 179 million T cells in an earlier analysis found 100 million to 140 million unique TCR beta sequences.

This clone was counted only a few times. Its target is not known. The study, taken as a whole, reports: Upon later analysis, TCR association rates were observed to vary by HLA locus, being highest for DRB1 and lowest for HLA-C.

With 60 Vbeta and 13 Jbeta primers, the PCR was carried out. Some clones are missing from TCRdb's copy, which holds only in-frame ones; the method was immunoSEQ multiplex PCR. Among approximately 150,000 clones listed, about 60% were seen once. The CDR3 is 12 amino acids. The germline gives CDR1 SGHTA, CDR2 FQGNSA. The V and J ends lost 8 bases and 3 bases respectively, with 11 bases between them. This clonotype was sampled from a woman aged 60 to 75 in good health and CMV-seropositive. The sequenced material came from PBMCs. The chain links TRBV7-2 to TRBJ2-7, with D possibly matching TRBD1 (6 bases). CDR3 in amino acids: CASRKDSYEQYF. CDR3 nucleotide sequence: TGTGCCAGCCGAAAGGACAGCTACGAGCAGTACTTC.